Following are 29 T cell receptor beta chains from one sample sequenced in a study of vaccination and CD4 T cells after COVID-19. Via MiXCR, TCRdb re-called the PCR reads, giving one row per CDR3 protein. Of some 33,000 distinct CDR3 sequences listed, about 35% are singletons. As for time point: late sampling 161 to 241 days after vaccination in a few convalescent patients. This sample comprised CD4+ T cells from blood, obtained about 7 months after SARS-CoV-2 vaccination. Receptor source: a human donor who had recovered from COVID-19.

This clonotype turned up a few times. This chain links TRBV7-3 with TRBJ2-3; the D is unclear. The CDR3 totals 13 residues. Germline CDR1 reads SGHTA; CDR2 reads FQGTGA. The V end lost 5 bases, the J end lost 5 bases, and 11 bases lay between the germline ends. The CDR3 DNA follows: TGTGCCAGCAGCACTCACCCCGGAGATACGCAGTATTTT. Protein product: CASSTHPGDTQYF.

The chain recombines TRBV6-5 with TRBJ1-5; D might be TRBD1 (6 bases). V was cut by 0 bases and J by 5 bases, with 11 bases left in between. The CDR3 totals 15 residues. From germline, CDR1 is MNHEY and CDR2 SVGAGI. The CDR3 DNA reads as TGTGCCAGCAGTTACTCGGGGGGGCAGGATCAGCCCCAGCATTTT. Its translation: CASSYSGGQDQPQHF.

This chain joins TRBV7-2 and TRBJ2-5; possibly TRBD1 for D (5 bases). This CDR3 is built from 15 residues. V shed 4 bases and J shed 1 base, with 13 bases lying between them. Germline CDR1 SGHTA, CDR2 FQGNSA. DNA of the CDR3: TGTGCCAGCAGCTCAAACCGACAGAGCCAAGAGACCCAGTACTTC. It translates to CASSSNRQSQETQYF.

This clonotype appeared a few times. The chain is built from TRBV27 and TRBJ2-7, with D unclear. Germline-derived CDR1 and CDR2 are MNHEY and SMNVEV (reference sequence). Deletions cut 8 bases from V and 0 bases from J, with 14 bases between. The CDR3 has 14 amino acids. CDR3 residues: CASDFRVPSYEQYF. CDR3 coding DNA: TGTGCCAGCGACTTTAGGGTTCCCTCCTACGAGCAGTACTTC.

The gene calls are TRBV24-1 and TRBJ1-4; TRBD1 matches 7 bases. Germline CDR1 reads KGHDR; CDR2 reads SFDVKD. CDR3 length: 13 residues. The J segment lost 5 bases and the V segment lost 11 bases, leaving 7 bases of the junction unmatched. The DNA for the CDR3 is TGTGCCAGCAGGGACAGAATAAATGAAAAACTGTTTTTT. The encoded protein is CASRDRINEKLFF.

The gene calls are TRBV6-1 and TRBJ1-1; unclear D gene. V was pared by 5 bases and J by 4 bases, with 14 bases between. There are 14 residues in the CDR3. In germline, CDR1 is MNHNS, CDR2 SASEGT. CDR3 nucleotide sequence: TGTGCCAGCAGTCTAGGGCAGATAGGCACTGAAGCTTTCTTT. Protein sequence: CASSLGQIGTEAFF.

This clonotype was seen just once. The CDR3 is CATGLAGGREQFF. Written as DNA, the CDR3 is TGTGCCACGGGACTAGCGGGAGGACGAGAGCAGTTCTTC. V gene TRBV27 combines with J gene TRBJ2-1; 15 bases agree with TRBD2. CDR3 length equals 13 residues. Germline V gene lookup returns CDR1 MNHEY and CDR2 SMNVEV (reference sequence). With V trimmed by 10 bases and J by 10 bases, 5 bases remained unmatched.

The chain recombines TRBV19 with TRBJ2-1; unclear D gene. The CDR3 covers 16 residues. V lost 1 base, J lost 7 bases, and 17 bases lay in between. In germline, CDR1 is LNHDA, CDR2 SQIVND (reference sequence). CDR3 in amino acids: CASSIGTGTLRNEQFF. The CDR3 DNA is TGTGCCAGTAGTATAGGGACCGGAACTCTTCGTAATGAGCAGTTCTTC.

The chain recombines TRBV12-3 or TRBV12-4 with TRBJ1-5; D is perhaps TRBD1 (6 bases). V shed 6 bases and J shed 5 bases, with 14 bases lying between them. The CDR3 runs to 14 residues. CDR3 protein: CASSQAGAYQPQHF. The CDR3 region has the DNA TGTGCCAGCAGCCAGGCGGGGGCTTATCAGCCCCAGCATTTT.

The gene calls are TRBV6-1 and TRBJ2-3; TRBD2 aligns across 13 bases. CDR3 size: 17 residues. Looked up from germline, CDR1 is MNHNS and CDR2 is SASEGT. V dropped 1 base and J dropped 6; count of bases not matched to a gene: 7. The CDR3 DNA reads as TGTGCCAGCAGTGAAGGCCGGACTAGCGGGAGTACGGATACGCAGTATTTT. It specifies CASSEGRTSGSTDTQYF.

The V and J genes are TRBV9 and TRBJ1-6, with D perhaps TRBD1 (6 bases). Germline CDR1 and CDR2: SGDLS and YYNGEE. The ends were cut back, 0 bases at V and 6 bases at J, with 7 bases in the middle. The CDR3 extends over 14 amino acids. The CDR3 nucleotides are TGTGCCAGCAGCGTAGGGACAGTTAATTCACCCCTCCACTTT. Protein product: CASSVGTVNSPLHF.

This clonotype was observed a few times. The V and J genes are TRBV20-1 and TRBJ2-3; TRBD1 or TRBD2 may be the D gene (5 bases each). The germline V gene has CDR1 DFQATT and CDR2 SNEGSKA (reference sequence). The CDR3 has 12 amino acids. V gave up 1 base and J gave up 3 bases, with 5 bases separating them. The DNA of the CDR3 is TGCAGTGCTAGAGGGGGGACAGATACGCAGTATTTT. It is translated as CSARGGTDTQYF.

V and J are TRBV20-1 and TRBJ2-3, with D unresolved. V was shortened by 3 bases and J by 0 bases, with 13 bases between the two germline ends. Germline-derived CDR1 and CDR2 are DFQATT and SNEGSKA (reference sequence). The CDR3 has 15 residues. CDR3 sequence reads: CSARRRGISTDTQYF. The CDR3 DNA reads as TGCAGTGCTAGGCGACGCGGAATAAGCACAGATACGCAGTATTTT.

In this sample, this clonotype is medium-sized. The rearrangement joins TRBV7-8 to TRBJ1-1; tentatively, D is TRBD1 (5 bases). The length of the CDR3 is 15 residues. Trimming pared 5 bases from V and 1 base from J, leaving 14 bases between. The germline V gene encodes CDR1 SGHVS and CDR2 FQNEAQ. CDR3 in amino acids: CASSPSGTTNTEAFF. In DNA, the CDR3 is TGTGCCAGCAGCCCAAGTGGGACGACGAACACTGAAGCTTTCTTT. The variable domain in full, completed from reference TRBV7-8 and TRBJ1-1, reads GAGVSQSPRYKVAKRGQDVALRCDPISGHVSLFWYQQALGQGPEFLTYFQNEAQLDKSGLPSDRFFAERPEGSVSTLKIQRTQQEDSAVYLCASSPSGTTNTEAFFGQGTRLTVV.

This chain connects TRBV6-1 to TRBJ1-2; no clear D. The germline V gene has CDR1 MNHNS and CDR2 SASEGT. The CDR3 is 9 amino acids. Trimming took 9 bases from V and 7 from J, leaving 6 bases between them. The CDR3, as DNA: TGTGCCAGGACGGTTGGCTACACCTTC. Translation: CARTVGYTF.

The V and J genes are TRBV7-9 and TRBJ2-5, with D tentatively TRBD2 (6 bases). Looked up from germline, CDR1 is SEHNR and CDR2 is FQNEAQ (reference sequence). V gave up 5 bases and J gave up 2 bases, with 18 bases separating them. The CDR3 spans 16 residues. CDR3 sequence reads: CASSPPEAGIQETQYF. The CDR3 DNA follows: TGTGCCAGCAGCCCCCCCGAGGCGGGAATTCAAGAGACCCAGTACTTC. The entire variable domain, with the rest obtained from reference TRBV7-9 and TRBJ2-5, is as follows: DTGVSQNPRHKITKRGQNVTFRCDPISEHNRLYWYRQTLGQGPEFLTYFQNEAQLEKSRLLSDRFSAERPKGSFSTLEIQRTEQGDSAMYLCASSPPEAGIQETQYFGPGTRLLVL.

In its sample, this clonotype was seen a few times. The chain couples TRBV27 to TRBJ1-2; weak D call: TRBD1 (5 bases). Per the germline V gene, CDR1 is MNHEY and CDR2 is SMNVEV (reference sequence). This CDR3 has 11 amino acids. With 11 bases removed from V and 6 bases from J, the gap between germline ends came to 13 bases. This CDR3 reads CAVWGGDGYTF. The CDR3 DNA reads as TGTGCCGTCTGGGGGGGTGATGGCTACACCTTC.

This clonotype was counted only a few times. The rearrangement uses TRBV20-1 and TRBJ1-6; perhaps TRBD1 as D (6 bases). Germline CDR1 reads DFQATT; CDR2 reads SNEGSKA (reference sequence). Trimming took off 3 bases at V and 10 bases at J, with 13 bases between the two ends. This CDR3 has 13 residues. DNA of the CDR3: TGCAGTGCTAGTCCGACAGGCAGCTCACCCCTCCACTTT. Residues: CSASPTGSSPLHF.

For the CDR3, the DNA is TGCAGTGCCCGACTACCCGTCTCCTACGAGCAGTACTTC. The encoded protein is CSARLPVSYEQYF. The chain links TRBV20-1 to TRBJ2-7; D is possibly TRBD2 (5 bases). V was trimmed by 6 bases and J by 0 bases, leaving 12 bases between them. Germline V gene sequence: CDR1 DFQATT, CDR2 SNEGSKA (reference sequence). This CDR3 contains 13 residues.

V and J are TRBV29-1 and TRBJ1-5; a possible D gene is TRBD1 (6 bases). CDR3 length: 15 residues. CDR1 and CDR2 from the germline V gene are SQVTM and ANQGSEA. For the CDR3, the DNA is TGCACCCTATACCTGGGGGGGCGTTACAATCAGCCCCAGCATTTT. Amino acids: CTLYLGGRYNQPQHF.

The rearrangement uses TRBV7-8 and TRBJ1-1, with a weak D call TRBD1 (6 bases). There are 16 residues in the CDR3. In germline, CDR1 is SGHVS, CDR2 FQNEAQ. Between the trimmed V and J ends, which lost 1 base and 1 base, there was a span of 13 bases. The CDR3 spells CASSLVRTDGNTEAFF. CDR3 sequence (DNA): TGTGCCAGCAGCTTAGTGCGGACAGACGGGAACACTGAAGCTTTCTTT.

This clonotype has more than one count but fewer than ten. V gene TRBV27 combines with J gene TRBJ2-3; tentative D call: TRBD1 (5 bases). The V and J ends lost 1 base and 5 bases respectively, with 13 bases between them. The CDR3 is 15 amino acids. In germline, CDR1 is MNHEY, CDR2 SMNVEV (reference sequence). CDR3 coding DNA: TGTGCCAGCAGTTTATTGACAGATTTTATAGATACGCAGTATTTT. It encodes CASSLLTDFIDTQYF.

A few counts support this clonotype. The chain carries TRBV28 and TRBJ1-5, with D maybe TRBD1 (5 bases). The CDR3 sequence is 16 residues long. V gave up 6 bases and J gave up 0 bases, with 15 bases separating them. Germline V gives CDR1 MDHEN, CDR2 SYDVKM. The CDR3 nucleotides are TGTGCCAGCAGCCCAATAAGGGGCAGTAGCAATCAGCCCCAGCATTTT. Its translation: CASSPIRGSSNQPQHF. Complete variable domain (other parts from reference TRBV28 and TRBJ1-5): DVKVTQSSRYLVKRTGEKVFLECVQDMDHENMFWYRQDPGLGLRLIYFSYDVKMKEKGDIPEGYSVSREKKERFSLILESASTNQTSMYLCASSPIRGSSNQPQHFGDGTRLSIL.

This clonotype was counted a few times. J is TRBJ2-5 and V is TRBV24-1; D tentatively fits TRBD1 or TRBD2 (5 bases each). Germline V gene sequence: CDR1 KGHDR, CDR2 SFDVKD. V dropped 2 bases and J dropped 1 base, with 13 bases sitting between them. The CDR3 runs 16 residues. This CDR3 is CATSDSIWDGQETQYF. DNA for the CDR3: TGTGCCACCAGTGATTCGATCTGGGACGGCCAAGAGACCCAGTACTTC.

This chain connects TRBV6-1 to TRBJ2-5; weak D call: TRBD1 (9 bases). The CDR3 runs to 15 residues. V was shortened by 6 bases and J by 5 bases, with 19 bases between the two germline ends. In germline, CDR1 is MNHNS, CDR2 SASEGT. CDR3 nucleotide sequence: TGTGCCAGCAGACCACAGGGGGCGGGAGGTGAGACCCAGTACTTC. It is translated as CASRPQGAGGETQYF.

The rearrangement uses TRBV6-5 and TRBJ2-7, with 11 bases fitting TRBD2. The germline V gene has CDR1 MNHEY and CDR2 SVGAGI. CDR3 length: 15 amino acids. V was clipped by 0 bases and J by 3 bases; unmatched bases: 1. CDR3 nucleotides: TGTGCCAGCAGTTACTCCCTAGCGGGAGGCTACGAGCAGTACTTC. Translated, it gives CASSYSLAGGYEQYF.

This clonotype has only a few counts. The rearrangement joins TRBV27 to TRBJ2-7; TRBD1 matches 8 bases. CDR3 length equals 15 residues. Germline assignment: CDR1 MNHEY and CDR2 SMNVEV (reference sequence). After removal of 4 bases from V and 4 bases from J, the junction contained 9 bases not matched to a gene. CDR3 coding DNA: TGTGCCAGCAGTTCGTGGGACAGGACCGCTTACGAGCAGTACTTC. Translated: CASSSWDRTAYEQYF.

The V call is TRBV6-5, the J call TRBJ1-2; 10 bases match TRBD1. Germline-derived CDR1 and CDR2 are MNHEY and SVGAGI. The CDR3 extends over 16 amino acids. V shed 2 bases and J 4 bases; nucleotides not matched to a gene: 7. The CDR3 nucleotides are TGTGCCAGCAGTTACAGGAGGACAGGGGGGGCCTATGGCTACACCTTC. Protein: CASSYRRTGGAYGYTF.

V usage is TRBV2 and J usage is TRBJ2-7, with TRBD1 matching 9 bases. V dropped 9 bases and J dropped 3; count of bases not matched to a gene: 9. Germline assignment: CDR1 SNHLY and CDR2 FYNNEI. The CDR3 has 14 amino acids. CDR3 nucleotide sequence: TGTGCCAGTTCTAGGCGGACAGGGGACTACGAGCAGTACTTC. Residues: CASSRRTGDYEQYF.